The clone carrying this T cell receptor beta chain was seen repeatedly, ten times or more. Every patient underwent thyroid surgery untreated. This CDR3 region has 17 residues. Germline V gives CDR1 LGHDT, CDR2 YNNKEL (reference sequence). V lost 2 bases, J lost 5 bases, and 16 bases lay in between. TCRdb ran MiXCR on the PCR reads. The sample gives approximately 37,000 clones, approximately 16% of which show up once; under 20% is in the top ten. This entry is derived from a study of metastatic and nonmetastatic thyroid tumors. Source material: blood. This chain connects TRBV3-1 to TRBJ1-6; D is possibly TRBD1 (5 bases). The sequence was collected from a male donor with papillary thyroid cancer or a benign thyroid nodule (not recorded which). Some clones in this sample may be carry-over from other donors' samples. The CDR3 loop is CASSQRFGGIDNSPLHF. The CDR3 nucleotides are TGTGCCAGCAGCCAACGCTTTGGGGGGATCGATAATTCACCCCTCCACTTT.